The rows below give T cell receptor beta chains drawn from one sample of a study of early T cells in non-severe SARS-CoV-2 infection. TCRdb redid the calling of the 5' RACE reads with MiXCR, one entry per CDR3 protein. The sample shows approximately 77,000 distinct CDR3 sequences, around 10% of them seen only once. Here the sequenced sample was whole blood, taken at baseline. These TCRs come from an adult who was a healthcare worker with PCR-confirmed SARS-CoV-2 infection or an uninfected control (not recorded which). The donor label of this sample is uncertain. Both conserved end residues are part of each CDR3. A D gene is named only where the DNA matches it firmly. Some rows have no size entry. The others give once, few or many, or a class for an expanded clone.

V gene	D gene	clone size	J gene	CDR3 protein	CDR3 DNA
TRBV5-1	TRBD2	few	TRBJ2-7	CASSFGLAGGGSTYEQYF	TGCGCCAGCAGCTTCGGACTAGCGGGAGGGGGTTCGACCTACGAGCAGTACTTC
TRBV12-3/TRBV12-4	NA	NA	TRBJ2-5	CASSPRIGGQTQYF	TGTGCCAGCAGCCCCCGGATAGGAGGTCAGACCCAGTACTTC
TRBV3-1	TRBD2	NA	TRBJ2-1	CASSATTSGRQEQFF	TGTGCCAGCAGCGCAACGACTAGCGGGAGACAGGAGCAGTTCTTC
TRBV30	NA	once	TRBJ2-3	CAWKIADTQYF	TGTGCCTGGAAGATTGCAGATACGCAGTATTTT
TRBV11-2	NA	few	TRBJ2-7	CASSAHIEQYF	TGTGCCAGCAGCGCCCATATCGAGCAGTACTTC
TRBV19	NA	few	TRBJ1-5	CASSIIGSSNQPQHF	TGTGCCAGTAGTATAATTGGGTCGAGCAATCAGCCCCAGCATTTT
TRBV7-8	NA	few	TRBJ2-3	CASSLVLATDTQYF	TGTGCCAGCAGCTTAGTACTTGCAACAGATACGCAGTATTTT
TRBV15	NA	NA	TRBJ2-7	CATSRDRWTSYEQYF	TGTGCCACCAGCAGAGATCGCTGGACATCCTACGAGCAGTACTTC
TRBV18	NA	NA	TRBJ1-3	CASSQETAGNTIYF	TGTGCCAGCTCACAGGAGACAGCTGGAAACACCATATATTTT
TRBV7-9	NA	few	TRBJ2-7	CASSPPGRAEQYF	TGTGCCAGCAGTCCCCCCGGACGAGCGGAGCAGTACTTC
TRBV5-4	TRBD1	few	TRBJ2-7	CASSSNGTGTSYEQYF	TGTGCCAGCAGCTCGAATGGGACAGGGACTTCCTACGAGCAGTACTTC
TRBV20-1	NA	many	TRBJ1-2	CSAAWGAYGYTF	TGCAGTGCTGCCTGGGGGGCCTATGGCTACACCTTC
TRBV7-9	TRBD1	NA	TRBJ1-2	CASSLHRGSDYGYTF	TGTGCCAGCAGCTTACACAGGGGATCTGACTATGGCTACACCTTC
TRBV12-3/TRBV12-4	TRBD1	few	TRBJ2-6	CASRGQKFAGANVLTF	TGTGCCAGCAGGGGACAGAAATTCGCCGGGGCCAACGTCCTGACTTTC
TRBV11-3	TRBD2	NA	TRBJ2-7	CASSLAAGAAYEQYF	TGTGCCAGCAGCTTAGCAGCGGGAGCCGCCTACGAGCAGTACTTC
TRBV20-1	NA	NA	TRBJ1-1	CSPGGQGVLNTEAFF	TGCAGCCCCGGGGGGCAGGGTGTCTTGAACACTGAAGCTTTCTTT
TRBV12-3/TRBV12-4	NA	NA	TRBJ1-1	CASSPGPERRNTEAFF	TGTGCCAGCAGTCCTGGCCCTGAGCGGCGGAACACTGAAGCTTTCTTT
TRBV4-2	NA	NA	TRBJ2-2	CASSQDMDSELFF	TGTGCCAGCAGCCAAGATATGGACTCTGAGCTGTTTTTT
TRBV27	NA	few	TRBJ2-3	CASSLSLTGSTDTQYF	TGTGCCAGCAGTTTATCCTTGACCGGAAGCACAGATACGCAGTATTTT
TRBV20-1	NA	few	TRBJ2-7	CSASSAGRFGREQYF	TGCAGTGCTAGTTCGGCGGGGAGGTTCGGTCGGGAGCAGTACTTC
TRBV29-1	TRBD1	many	TRBJ2-7	CSVEDRQGSEQYF	TGCAGCGTTGAAGATCGACAGGGAAGCGAGCAGTACTTC
TRBV6-4	NA	few	TRBJ1-2	CASSETAGYGYTF	TGTGCCAGCAGTGAAACGGCGGGCTATGGCTACACCTTC
TRBV27	TRBD1	NA	TRBJ1-2	CASSLGSTGSYGYTF	TGTGCCAGCAGTTTAGGTTCGACAGGGAGCTATGGCTACACCTTC
TRBV6-5	NA	few	TRBJ2-1	CASSWGPEYNEQFF	TGTGCCAGCAGTTGGGGGCCAGAGTACAATGAGCAGTTCTTC
TRBV12-3/TRBV12-4	NA	few	TRBJ2-5	CASSGSTGETQYF	TGTGCCAGCAGCGGATCAACCGGAGAGACCCAGTACTTC
TRBV19	NA	NA	TRBJ1-2	CASSIETGTYGYTF	TGTGCCAGTAGTATAGAAACAGGGACCTATGGCTACACCTTC
TRBV18	TRBD2	NA	TRBJ2-3	CASSPPGLAGGDTQYF	TGTGCCAGCTCACCACCGGGACTAGCGGGGGGAGATACGCAGTATTTT
TRBV7-6	NA	NA	TRBJ2-1	CASSLAYGRGAYNEQFF	TGTGCCAGCAGCTTAGCCTACGGGCGAGGGGCCTACAATGAGCAGTTCTTC
TRBV27	NA	many	TRBJ2-1	CASSFGGTAYNEQFF	TGTGCCAGCAGTTTCGGCGGGACAGCCTACAATGAGCAGTTCTTC
TRBV4-2	NA	few	TRBJ1-4	CASSQQKTARDEKLFF	TGTGCCAGCAGCCAACAAAAGACAGCTCGGGATGAAAAACTGTTTTTT
TRBV12-3/TRBV12-4	NA	NA	TRBJ2-2	CASRSGTNTGELFF	TGTGCCAGCAGATCCGGGACAAATACCGGGGAGCTGTTTTTT
TRBV7-3	TRBD1	few	TRBJ2-5	CASSFNRGETQYF	TGTGCCAGCAGTTTTAACAGGGGAGAGACCCAGTACTTC
TRBV12-3/TRBV12-4	NA	NA	TRBJ2-1	CASSPGGGPGNEQFF	TGTGCCAGCAGCCCGGGCGGGGGCCCAGGGAATGAGCAGTTCTTC
TRBV18	NA	NA	TRBJ2-5	CASSALLETQYF	TGTGCCAGCTCCGCCTTACTAGAGACCCAGTACTTC
TRBV3-1	NA	few	TRBJ2-1	CASSQVPYNEQFF	TGTGCCAGCAGCCAAGTCCCTTACAATGAGCAGTTCTTC
TRBV5-1	NA	NA	TRBJ1-1	CASSYQTANTEAFF	TGCGCCAGCAGCTACCAGACAGCGAACACTGAAGCTTTCTTT
TRBV10-2	TRBD2	many	TRBJ2-7	CASSGGLGVEQYF	TGCGCCAGCAGTGGGGGACTAGGAGTCGAGCAGTACTTC
TRBV19	NA	few	TRBJ1-5	CASSMGWVYQPQHF	TGTGCCAGTAGTATGGGCTGGGTTTATCAGCCCCAGCATTTT
TRBV11-2	TRBD1	few	TRBJ2-3	CASSPDRGRADTQYF	TGTGCCAGCAGCCCGGACAGGGGACGTGCAGATACGCAGTATTTT
TRBV11-2	NA	NA	TRBJ2-7	CASSLVQGLYEQYF	TGTGCCAGCAGCTTAGTACAGGGACTCTACGAGCAGTACTTC
TRBV6-5	TRBD2	NA	TRBJ2-7	CASSRLADSSYEQYF	TGTGCCAGCAGCCGACTAGCGGATAGCTCCTACGAGCAGTACTTC